Reported below is one T cell receptor (beta chain). Its specific antigen is unknown. There are no base qualities to consult, and no much larger clone falls within one base. TCRbeta CDR3 regions were profiled by bias-controlled multiplex PCR amplification of genomic DNA with the immunoSEQ Assay. On the authors' methods: The absolute abundance of each unique TCRbeta CDR3 region was quantified after sequences were collapsed and filtered. Differential abundance was assessed using a binomial (Fisher-equivalent) model and a beta-binomial model in which time-dependent variance fitted from healthy donors was added. Any clone with fewer than 5 combined templates was excluded, and a clone was called differentially abundant if its Benjamini-Hochberg FDR was below 0.01. Beta-binomial variance was modeled as a function of total template count across the two samples using the form v = (b*log(k)+a)^2. Entries here come from immuneACCESS through TCRdb and include only in-frame sequences with V and J called. Some clones fail to appear in such tables; in the studies checked, an unresolved V gene covers under half of the shortfall, and the cause of the remainder is unknown. V, J and clone size are taken as reported in that table, and D and trimming were inferred from the DNA itself. Here the sample has 120,000 or so clones; 84% occur a single time. The top ten hold less than 4% of the sample.

CDR1 and CDR2 are read off the germline V gene as MNHEY and SVGAGI. Between the V and J ends, shortened by 8 bases and 6 bases respectively, the junction contains 20 bases. The CDR3 starts with the cysteine, ends with the phenylalanine, and has 15 residues. The kept DNA is CDR3 alone, 45 bases in frame from the first base. The record originates from a study of identifying expanded T cells in peripheral blood (dated by TCRdb to the late 2010s). Regarding the research as a whole: Technical replicates were generated by sequencing separate aliquots of the same genomic DNA pool, and four replicates were compared pairwise. The paper as a whole reports these results and caveats: In all healthy donors, the variance in clone template counts between samples taken 2 to 3 weeks apart rose significantly as total template count increased. Both the number of clones called differentially abundant and the false-positive rate were significantly reduced by the beta-binomial model across all healthy-donor time intervals. The authors expected that biological variance in healthy repertoires might rise further over much longer intervals, such as months to years. The binomial model flagged roughly 1.2 differentially abundant clones between technical replicates but roughly 15 over around two weeks and roughly 20 over about four weeks.

During the collection period, no immune events, such as infections, were documented for the healthy donors. To calibrate time-dependent variance in a beta-binomial model of T-cell clone differential abundance, blood repertoires from healthy donors were used as a training cohort. There were roughly 10 healthy donors in the training cohort, of whom 3 were female and 7 were male. On average the donors were approximately 43 years old, and their ages spanned roughly 29 to 70 years. Whole blood was collected from each healthy donor at three time points spaced two weeks apart and obtained from a commercial supplier. For immunosequencing, genomic DNA was extracted from whole blood that had not been sorted.

The specimen was blood. The chain uses TRBV6-5 and TRBJ1-5, with TRBD1 perhaps the D gene, on 5 matching bases. This clonotype was obtained from a person between 18 and 75 years old in good health. The CDR3 here reads CASGGRVGGTQPQHF. The nucleotides read TGTGCCAGCGGAGGTCGGGTCGGGGGAACTCAGCCCCAGCATTTT.